This entry features one TCR beta chain sequence. Its antigen remains unknown. Using immunoSEQ multiplex PCR, the repertoire was profiled, and TCRdb retains in-frame clones only, with some absent. The top ten clones hold 2.4% of a sample with 90,000 to 150,000 clones, approximately 91% of them seen once. The source of the sample is a study of T cell responses to AZD1222 COVID-19 vaccine. The study, taken as a whole, reports: Without day 14 samples, only post-peak T cell repertoires were studied.

The germline CDR1 and CDR2 sequences are SNHLY and FYNNEI. V shed 1 base and J shed 4 bases, with 8 bases lying between them. The CDR3 has 14 residues. The receptor comes from an adult in good health. V usage is TRBV2 and J usage is TRBJ1-3, with D possibly matching TRBD1 (5 bases). The sequencing here drew on peripheral blood, taken on day 0 of AZD1222 vaccination. The CDR3 region is CASSEGGLGNTIYF. As DNA, the CDR3 is TGTGCCAGCAGTGAAGGGGGGTTGGGAAACACCATATATTTT.